This record concerns one TCR beta chain sequence. The antigen is undetermined. PCR primers comprised 60 Vbeta and 13 Jbeta primers. The method was immunoSEQ multiplex PCR; TCRdb's version includes in-frame clones alone and lacks a portion of them. The sample includes about 90,000 clones, less than 80% seen only once; the top ten take about 22%. CDR3 length: 15 amino acids. Germline CDR1 reads SGHNT; CDR2 reads YENEEA. V gave up 1 base and J gave up 9 bases; unmatched junction bases: 7. This entry comes from a study of cytomegalovirus exposure and HLA in healthy donors. Study-wide findings and caveats: A later analysis appeared to link common viral pathogens to several of the most significant clusters. In terms of immune exposure information, only CMV serostatus was available. It was taken for granted in presence/absence analyses that sequencing depth across donors was roughly uniform. Reportedly, fewer N-insertions than the approximately 700-donor mean appeared in an Asian-associated ancestry cluster in a later analysis.

The origin of this receptor is a woman aged 45-59 years in good health and CMV-seropositive. The rearrangement joins TRBV11-3 to TRBJ2-1; TRBD2 matches at 9 bases. The sample taken for sequencing was PBMCs. The CDR3 reads CASSLASGTSSEQFF. CDR3 sequence (DNA): TGTGCCAGCAGCTTAGCTTCCGGGACTAGCAGTGAGCAGTTCTTC.